The clone carrying this T cell receptor beta chain was detected only a few times. Its antigen is not identified. Trimming cost V 8 bases and J 2 bases, with 21 bases left between them. The CDR3 is made up of 15 amino acids. The germline CDR1 and CDR2 sequences are GTSNPN and SVGIG (reference sequence). Every isolated RNA sample was fully reverse transcribed, so sequencing captured expressed TCRB transcripts. Data came from immunoSEQ multiplex PCR; TCRdb stores just in-frame clones and leaves some out. The sample holds hundreds of thousands of clones, over 12% seen once. The data were obtained in a study of beta chain features in type 1 diabetes. General study findings and limits: A moderate, significant TCRB CDR3 shortening appeared in type 1 diabetes across four CD4+ subsets.

The rearrangement links TRBV30 to TRBJ1-1; D might be TRBD1 (5 bases). The material sequenced was naive CD4+ T cells from blood. This receptor was taken from a man aged 18-30 years with type 1 diabetes. The CDR3 DNA is TGTGCCCTGGCTCGAGTTGGGGCCCTTAACACTGAAGCTTTCTTT. This gives the protein CALARVGALNTEAFF.